The clone carrying this TCR beta chain was found once. Its cognate antigen is unknown. The CDR3 covers 14 residues. Germline CDR1 is ENHRY and CDR2 is SYGVKD. Trimming pared 3 bases from V and 5 bases from J, leaving 13 bases between. The data stem from a study of CD8 T cells in ankylosing spondylitis. Broader study findings: Significant enrichment of disease-linked clones was reportedly seen in matched ankylosing spondylitis synovial fluid.

TCRdb re-called the 5' RACE reads through MiXCR, storing one row per CDR3 protein. Counted here are some 92,000 distinct CDR3 sequences, around 27% occurring once; the ten biggest clones make up nearly 60%. Material for sequencing was blood, either unsorted or a sorted T cell fraction (not recorded which). The chain carries TRBV10-3 and TRBJ1-1, with unresolved D. The receptor was derived from a male donor with ankylosing spondylitis or in good health (not recorded which). Written as DNA, the CDR3 is TGTGCCATCAGTGAAGTTGGCAGAGGGACTGAAGCTTTCTTT. Its translation is CAISEVGRGTEAFF.